The text below deals with one T cell receptor (beta chain). Germline V gene lookup returns CDR1 MNHEY and CDR2 SVGEGT. With 1 base removed from V and 6 bases from J, the gap between germline ends came to 13 bases. This CDR3 is 14 amino acids long. This record belongs to a study of control samples from healthy donors and cancer patients. This table comes from immunoSEQ multiplex PCR, and its TCRdb copy is limited to in-frame clones, with some not included. The sample has roughly 120,000 clones, 87% seen once. What was sequenced was blood. This chain connects TRBV6-2 or TRBV6-3 to TRBJ2-7; D might be TRBD1 (6 bases). The clonotype comes from a man aged 25-45 years in good health. The CDR3 nucleotides read TGTGCCAGCAGTTACTACGACAGGCTTGGCGAGCAGTACTTC. Residues: CASSYYDRLGEQYF.